This T cell receptor beta chain came from a study of T cell changes during pregnancy in multiple sclerosis. Measured with immunoSEQ multiplex PCR; TCRdb has only the in-frame clones, and not every one. The sample has 57,000 or so clones, 90% seen once. The germline V gene encodes CDR1 MNHEY and CDR2 SVGAGI. The CDR3 runs to 12 residues. V dropped 9 bases and J dropped 7 bases, with 13 bases sitting between them. The receptor's source is a female donor in good health, enrolled as a control in a pregnancy study. The specimen was peripheral blood, collected in the third trimester of pregnancy. The chain uses TRBV6-5 and TRBJ2-1, with D possibly being TRBD2 (6 bases). The CDR3 spells CASTEGGNEQFF. In DNA form, the CDR3 reads TGTGCCAGTACCGAAGGAGGGAATGAGCAGTTCTTC.